This TCR beta chain was captured by sequencing in a study of blood T cells in healthy people across ages. Overall study findings and caveats: Naive and antigen-experienced cells were not separated, limiting conclusive comparison. Estimates of diversity drawn from one million T cells were considered underestimates.

As to this clonotype: As yet, its antigen is unknown.

Then a second PCR, running about 6 to 11 cycles, was carried out with a sample-barcoded 5' primer and a J-beta primer mix. TCRdb ran MiXCR on the 5' RACE reads and lists one entry per CDR3 protein. Of approximately 1.5 million distinct CDR3 sequences in the sample, almost 35% were seen once. This TCR came from a woman in her 30s in good health. The sample consisted of blood.

CDR3 loop: CASRPGQAWGYTF. Written as DNA, the CDR3 is TGTGCCAGCAGACCCGGACAGGCTTGGGGCTACACCTTC. V is TRBV12-3 or TRBV12-4 and J is TRBJ1-2; TRBD1 matches 7 bases. CDR3 length equals 13 residues. J was trimmed by 8 bases and V by 6 bases; bases with no gene match: 9.